What follows describes a single T cell receptor beta chain. Its antigen is unidentified. The CDR3 runs 14 residues. Trimming took off 3 bases at V and 1 base at J, with 8 bases between the two ends. Germline CDR1 LNHDA, CDR2 SQIVND (reference sequence). Every one of the patients relapsed after autologous stem cell transplantation (brentuximab vedotin exposure was variable). The data were produced by immunoSEQ multiplex PCR, yet TCRdb's version contains in-frame clones alone and is incomplete. The top ten clones hold 2.5% to 3.5% of a sample with 20,000 to 30,000 clones, approximately 69% of them seen once. This sample was taken from a study of PD-1 blockade in classical Hodgkin lymphoma. At the level of the study: The patients were dosed with nivolumab 3 mg/kg, infused intravenously every 2 weeks.

Study-wide results and limits: Complete responders possessed baseline diversity comparable to newly diagnosed patients. Compared with baseline, CD4+ but not CD8+ TCR diversity had risen significantly by C4D1.

This sample comprised peripheral blood mononuclear cells (PBMCs), obtained at baseline. The gene calls are TRBV19 and TRBJ2-3; tentatively, D is TRBD2 (6 bases). This clonotype originated in a human donor with classical Hodgkin lymphoma. The CDR3 reads CASSMGTRTDTQYF. DNA of the CDR3: TGTGCCAGTAGTATGGGGACTCGCACAGATACGCAGTATTTT.